Listed below are T cell receptor beta chains from one sample, sequenced in a study of blood T cell repertoires in COVID-19. The assay was immunoSEQ multiplex PCR, and TCRdb's table has in-frame clones only and misses some. In the table there are 110,000 to 150,000 clones, around 90% of which are singletons. Sample: peripheral blood. These receptors originate from a woman aged 45-65 years with acute or convalescent COVID-19. CDR3s include the opening cysteine and the closing phenylalanine or tryptophan. The D gene is left open where the match is weak. Not all rows give a size; the values are once, few, many and, for expanded clones, a class.

size	V	D	J	DNA	CDR3
-	TRBV4-1	TRBD1	TRBJ1-2	TGCGCCAGCAGCCTAGACAGGGACTATGGCTACACCTTC	CASSLDRDYGYTF
-	TRBV28	-	TRBJ1-5	TGTGCCAGCAGTTTAGGCCAGCCCCAGCATTTT	CASSLGQPQHF
-	TRBV29-1	TRBD1	TRBJ1-4	TGCAGCGTTGAGGGGTGGGACAGGGTGGCTGAAAAACTGTTTTTT	CSVEGWDRVAEKLFF
-	TRBV5-1	-	TRBJ2-5	TGCGCCAGCAGCCCGGGTTTGGGGCTCCTAAGCGAAGAGACCCAGTACTTC	CASSPGLGLLSEETQYF
-	TRBV4-1	TRBD2	TRBJ2-3	TGCGCCAGCAGCCAAGGGAGCCTAGCGGGGGGGAGCGATACGCAGTATTTT	CASSQGSLAGGSDTQYF
-	TRBV5-1	TRBD1	TRBJ1-1	TGCGCCAGCAGCTCCGGACAGGGGGCAATGAACACTGAAGCTTTCTTT	CASSSGQGAMNTEAFF
-	TRBV21-1	-	TRBJ2-7	TGTGCCAGCAGCAAAAGCCAGCAGGGGTACGAGCAGTACTTC	CASSKSQQGYEQYF
few	TRBV11-2	-	TRBJ1-4	TGTGCCAGCAGCTTATCCTATGAAAAACTGTTTTTT	CASSLSYEKLFF
-	TRBV18	TRBD1	TRBJ1-1	TGTGCCAGCTCACTCCCGGGACAGTTGAACACTGAAGCTTTCTTT	CASSLPGQLNTEAFF
-	TRBV3-1/TRBV3-2	-	TRBJ1-1	TGTGCCAGCAGCCAAGGAGAGAACACTGAAGCTTTCTTT	CASSQGENTEAFF
-	TRBV7-2	TRBD2	TRBJ2-5	TGTGCCAGCAGCACCAGGCAACTAGCGGGAGGATGGGAGACCCAGTACTTC	CASSTRQLAGGWETQYF
-	TRBV28	TRBD1	TRBJ1-2	TGTGCCAGCAGTTTATTACCAGGGGGCTATGGCTACACCTTC	CASSLLPGGYGYTF
-	TRBV27	TRBD1	TRBJ1-5	TGTGCCAGCAGTTTATCGAGGGGGGACAGGGGTTATCAGCCCCAGCATTTT	CASSLSRGDRGYQPQHF
-	TRBV10-3	TRBD2	TRBJ2-7	TGTGCCATCAGTGGGACTAGCGGGAGTAAAGTCTACGAGCAGTACTTC	CAISGTSGSKVYEQYF
-	TRBV10-1	-	TRBJ2-1	TGCGCCAGCAGTGAGCGGAGGGAGGTCTACAATGAGCAGTTCTTC	CASSERREVYNEQFF
-	TRBV6-5	TRBD1	TRBJ2-5	TGTGCCAGCGGACAGGGGAGGAAAGAGACCCAGTACTTC	CASGQGRKETQYF
-	TRBV19	-	TRBJ2-1	TGTGCCAGTGGCTCTAGCTCCTACAATGAGCAGTTCTTC	CASGSSSYNEQFF
-	TRBV10-1	TRBD2	TRBJ2-3	TGCGCCAGCAGTGAGACTAGCGGGCCATACCGAGAGCAGTATTTT	CASSETSGPYREQYF
few	TRBV5-1	-	TRBJ2-7	TGCGCCAGCACCGCCACAGGAGCAAGCGTCGAGCAGTACTTC	CASTATGASVEQYF
-	TRBV19	-	TRBJ2-3	TGTGCCAGTACAGGGGTTCCGGGAGATACGCAGTATTTT	CASTGVPGDTQYF
-	TRBV12-2	-	TRBJ2-7	TGTGCAAGTCGCCCGACAGGGCCCTACGAGCAGTACTTC	CASRPTGPYEQYF
-	TRBV3-1/TRBV3-2	-	TRBJ1-4	TGTGCCAGCAGCCCAGGGCTTCCTAATGAAAAACTGTTTTTT	CASSPGLPNEKLFF
-	TRBV19	TRBD1	TRBJ1-2	TGTGCCAGTAGGCCACAGGGGGCCATTCTCTATGGCTACACCTTC	CASRPQGAILYGYTF
-	TRBV2	-	TRBJ2-7	TGTGCCAGCAAGAATACAGGTACCTACGAGCAGTACTTC	CASKNTGTYEQYF
-	TRBV11-1	-	TRBJ2-7	TGTGCCAGCAGCTTAGCTGGGACTCTCGCCTACGAGCAGTACTTC	CASSLAGTLAYEQYF
many	TRBV18	TRBD1	TRBJ2-7	TGTGCCAGCTCACAGGTTGGGACAGGGGCCTACGAGCAGTACTTC	CASSQVGTGAYEQYF
-	TRBV18	-	TRBJ1-1	TGTGCCAGCTCGCAGACACAGGGAAATTACATGAACACTGAAGCTTTCTTT	CASSQTQGNYMNTEAFF
-	TRBV9	TRBD1	TRBJ2-6	TGTGCCAGCAGCGTCCGGGACAGGAGTTCTGGGGCCAACGTCCTGACTTTC	CASSVRDRSSGANVLTF
-	TRBV24-1	TRBD1	TRBJ1-2	TGTGCCACCAGTGACAGGGACAGCTATGGCTACACCTTC	CATSDRDSYGYTF
-	TRBV9	TRBD2	TRBJ2-3	TGTGCCAGCAGCATGCGCTTAGCGGGGGGAGTAACAGATACGCAGTATTTT	CASSMRLAGGVTDTQYF
-	TRBV15	-	TRBJ1-5	TGTGCCACCAGCAGAGGTAGGGGCGACAATCAGCCCCAGCATTTT	CATSRGRGDNQPQHF